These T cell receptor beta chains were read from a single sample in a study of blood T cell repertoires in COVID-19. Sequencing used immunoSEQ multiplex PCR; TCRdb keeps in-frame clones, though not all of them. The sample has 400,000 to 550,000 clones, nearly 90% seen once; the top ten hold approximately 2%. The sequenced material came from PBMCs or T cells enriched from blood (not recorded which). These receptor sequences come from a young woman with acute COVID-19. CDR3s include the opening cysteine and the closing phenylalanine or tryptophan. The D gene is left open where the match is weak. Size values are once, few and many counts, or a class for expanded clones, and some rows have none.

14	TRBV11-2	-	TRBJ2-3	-	CASSSSSAGKTQYF	TGTGCCAGCAGCTCCTCAAGTGCGGGTAAAACGCAGTATTTT
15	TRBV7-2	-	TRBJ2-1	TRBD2	CASSSTSGGWNEQFF	TGTGCCAGCAGCTCGACTAGCGGGGGGTGGAATGAGCAGTTCTTC
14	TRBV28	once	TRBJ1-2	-	CASSRDGGDYGYTF	TGTGCCAGCAGCAGGGACGGGGGGGACTATGGCTACACCTTC
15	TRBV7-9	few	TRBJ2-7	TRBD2	CASSQTSGRVYEQYF	TGTGCCAGCAGCCAGACTAGCGGGAGGGTATACGAGCAGTACTTC
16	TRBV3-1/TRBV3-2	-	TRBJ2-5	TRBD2	CASSQGGQREGETQYF	TGTGCCAGCAGCCAAGGTGGCCAGCGGGAGGGGGAGACCCAGTACTTC
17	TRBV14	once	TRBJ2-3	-	CASSQDETGRGKDTQYF	TGTGCCAGCAGCCAAGATGAGACAGGTAGAGGGAAAGATACGCAGTATTTT
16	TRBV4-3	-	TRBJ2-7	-	CASSQDPMAETYEQYF	TGCGCCAGCAGCCAAGATCCAATGGCGGAAACCTACGAGCAGTACTTC
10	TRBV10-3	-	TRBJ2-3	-	CASKSDTQYF	TGTGCCTCCAAATCAGATACGCAGTATTTT
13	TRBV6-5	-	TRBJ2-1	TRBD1	CASSQQGNNEQFF	TGTGCCAGCAGTCAACAGGGGAACAATGAGCAGTTCTTC
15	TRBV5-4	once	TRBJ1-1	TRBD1	CASSYQDDRGRGAFF	TGTGCCAGCAGCTATCAGGATGACAGGGGGCGCGGAGCTTTCTTT
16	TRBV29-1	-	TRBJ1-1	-	CSVAFPGGATNTEAFF	TGCAGCGTTGCCTTCCCGGGGGGGGCCACCAACACTGAAGCTTTCTTT
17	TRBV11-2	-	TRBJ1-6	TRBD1	CASSQSPTGAVDSPLHF	TGTGCCAGCAGCCAATCACCGACAGGGGCGGTTGATTCACCCCTCCACTTT
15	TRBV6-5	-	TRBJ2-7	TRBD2	CASTPLAGGTYEQYF	TGTGCCAGCACCCCTCTAGCGGGGGGGACCTACGAGCAGTACTTC
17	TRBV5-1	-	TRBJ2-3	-	CASSSAGRSVFTDTQYF	TGCGCCAGCAGCTCGGCGGGGAGGTCTGTCTTCACAGATACGCAGTATTTT
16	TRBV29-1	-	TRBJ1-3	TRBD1	CSVEDPQTGAGNTIYF	TGCAGCGTTGAAGATCCCCAGACAGGGGCCGGAAACACCATATATTTT
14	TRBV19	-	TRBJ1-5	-	CASSIRVRNQPQHF	TGTGCCAGTAGTATTCGTGTCCGTAATCAGCCCCAGCATTTT